The 9 T cell receptor beta chains below all came from one sample that was sequenced in a study of PD-L1 blockade in urothelial cancer. Described time point: peripheral blood 6 weeks after treatment start. Here immunoSEQ multiplex PCR was the method, and the copy in TCRdb shows in-frame clones only, minus some. The sample yields about 120,000 clones, around 89% seen once. The specimen comprised PBMCs, sampled around atezolizumab (anti-PD-L1) treatment. These receptors were taken from a man between 60 and 75 years old with urothelial cancer.

This clone was picked up one time. The V and J genes are TRBV29-1 and TRBJ1-1, with 7 bases that match TRBD1. The V segment lost 7 bases and the J segment 0 bases; nucleotides outside the gene matches: 2. CDR3 length: 12 amino acids. The V gene's germline CDR1 is SQVTM and CDR2 ANQGSEA. In DNA form, the CDR3 reads TGCAGCGCCGGGACAGTGAACACTGAAGCTTTCTTT. Amino acid sequence: CSAGTVNTEAFF.

The chain uses TRBV4-2 and TRBJ2-5; no firm D call. Germline CDR1 reads LGHNA; CDR2 reads YNFKEQ. The CDR3 totals 14 residues. The V end lost 1 base, the J end lost 2 bases, and 8 bases lay between the germline ends. The CDR3, as DNA: TGTGCCAGCAGCCAAGTGGGCAGACAAGAGACCCAGTACTTC. Amino acids: CASSQVGRQETQYF.

This chain joins TRBV6-1 and TRBJ1-3; D possibly corresponds to TRBD1 (5 bases). CDR1 and CDR2 from the germline V gene are MNHNS and SASEGT. The V end lost 6 bases, the J end lost 0 bases, and 12 bases lay between the germline ends. This CDR3 comprises 15 residues. Here the CDR3 DNA reads TGTGCCAGCAGGATAACGACAGCCTCTGGAAACACCATATATTTT. It yields the protein CASRITTASGNTIYF.

The chain uses TRBV23-1 and TRBJ1-1; 9 bases are shared with TRBD1. TRBV23-1 is recorded as an ORF, its role being uncertain. The CDR3 spans 14 residues. The V gene end was trimmed by 4 bases and the J gene end by 7 bases; junction bases not matched to a gene: 7. Here the CDR3 reads CASSRDRARNEAFF. CDR3 DNA: TGCGCCAGCAGTCGGGACAGGGCCCGAAATGAAGCTTTCTTT.

V usage is TRBV5-1 and J usage is TRBJ2-7; weak D call: TRBD1 (5 bases). CDR1 and CDR2 from the germline V gene are SGHRS and YFSETQ. The germline V and J ends were trimmed by 3 bases and 4 bases, with 11 bases remaining between them. The CDR3 length is 13 residues. The chain's CDR3 is CASSYEGAYEQYF. CDR3 sequence (DNA): TGCGCCAGCAGCTATGAAGGGGCGTACGAGCAGTACTTC.

V is TRBV5-8 and J is TRBJ1-5; no clear D gene. V was cut by 0 bases and J by 4 bases, with 5 bases left in between. This CDR3 has 13 residues. Germline CDR1 reads SGHTS; CDR2 reads YDEGEE. In DNA form, the CDR3 reads TGTGCCAGCAGCTTGGACAGAAATCAGCCCCAGCATTTT. Its translation: CASSLDRNQPQHF.

The genes are TRBV9 and TRBJ1-2, with 8 positions matching TRBD1. Losses at the gene ends were 4 bases for V and 4 bases for J; bases not matched to a gene: 6. This CDR3 contains 14 residues. Germline CDR1 SGDLS, CDR2 YYNGEE. The CDR3 DNA is TGTGCCAGCAGCACCGGGACAGGCATCTATGGCTACACCTTC. It codes for CASSTGTGIYGYTF.

This clone was observed a few times. This rearrangement joins TRBV5-1 to TRBJ2-1; 12 nucleotides match TRBD2. Looked up from germline, CDR1 is SGHRS and CDR2 is YFSETQ. V lost 4 bases to trimming and J lost 7 bases; unmatched junction nucleotides: 9. CDR3 length: 16 residues. DNA for the CDR3: TGCGCCAGCAGCCCGTGGACTAGCGGGAAGGGGAATGAGCAGTTCTTC. It translates to CASSPWTSGKGNEQFF.

The chain uses TRBV6-1 and TRBJ2-7; 10 bases map to TRBD2. Germline values: CDR1 MNHNS, CDR2 SASEGT. This CDR3 spans 16 amino acids. The J segment lost 5 bases and the V segment lost 2 bases, leaving 9 bases of the junction unmatched. This CDR3 is CASSESPSGSIHEQYF. The CDR3 DNA is TGTGCCAGCAGTGAATCCCCTAGCGGGAGTATCCACGAGCAGTACTTC.